One and the same sample provided the 22 T cell receptor beta chains below, sequenced in a study of monozygotic twins with inflammatory bowel disease. TCRdb re-called the 5' RACE reads; every CDR3 protein appears as one record, without DNA. The table for this sample gives some 210,000 distinct CDR3 sequences. The sequenced material came from blood. Source of these receptors: a human donor with ulcerative colitis or Crohn's disease, or a healthy co-twin of an affected twin (not recorded which).

This chain joins TRBV12-5 and TRBJ2-1; the D call from TCRdb, TRBD2, cannot be confirmed without DNA. Germline CDR1 reads LGHNT; CDR2 reads FRNRAP. The CDR3 runs 13 residues. CDR3 residues: CASAGGGYNEQFF. The variable domain in full, completed from reference TRBV12-5 and TRBJ2-1, reads DARVTQTPRHKVTEMGQEVTMRCQPILGHNTVFWYRQTMMQGLELLAYFRNRAPLDDSGMPKDRFSAEMPDATLATLKIQPSEPRDSAVYFCASAGGGYNEQFFGPGTRLTVL.

The chain couples TRBV20-1 to TRBJ1-1; TCRdb returns TRBD1, unconfirmable since there is no DNA. The germline V gene encodes CDR1 DFQATT and CDR2 SNEGSKA (reference sequence). The CDR3 totals 13 residues. CDR3 sequence reads: CSAQGDRVTDAFF.

The chain has TRBV24-1 and TRBJ2-3; TCRdb's assignment of TRBD1 cannot be checked, as there is no DNA. CDR1 is KGHDR, CDR2 SFDVKD, per germline. There are 13 residues in the CDR3. Here the CDR3 reads CATSAPFTDTQYF.

The V and J genes are TRBV5-1 and TRBJ2-5; checking the TCRdb D call of TRBD2 is not possible without DNA. This CDR3 is built from 16 residues. The germline gives CDR1 SGHRS, CDR2 YFSETQ. This chain's CDR3 is CASSFSVAGDQETQYF. The full variable domain, with the rest looked up from reference TRBV5-1 and TRBJ2-5, is KAGVTQTPRYLIKTRGQQVTLSCSPISGHRSVSWYQQTPGQGLQFLFEYFSETQRNKGNFPGRFSGRQFSNSRSEMNVSTLELGDSALYLCASSFSVAGDQETQYFGPGTRLLVL.

The rearrangement joins TRBV7-9 to TRBJ2-3; the D call from TCRdb, TRBD2, cannot be confirmed without DNA. Per the germline V gene, CDR1 is SEHNR and CDR2 is FQNEAQ (reference sequence). The CDR3 has 17 residues. CDR3 protein: CASSPLLAGGITDTQYF.

The chain combines TRBV27 with TRBJ2-7. Germline assignment: CDR1 MNHEY and CDR2 SMNVEV (reference sequence). This CDR3 is 13 amino acids long. The CDR3 here is CASSRQVSYEQYF.

V gene TRBV20-1 combines with J gene TRBJ1-5. The CDR3 extends over 15 amino acids. Germline loops: CDR1 DFQATT, CDR2 SNEGSKA (reference sequence). The CDR3 loop is CSARVPGTSNQPQHF.

The genes are TRBV3-1 and TRBJ1-4. The CDR3 is 17 residues long. Germline CDR1 and CDR2: LGHDT and YNNKEL (reference sequence). The CDR3 sequence is CASSQDSSDVYNEKLFF.

The J gene is TRBJ2-7, the V gene TRBV13; the D call from TCRdb, TRBD1, cannot be confirmed without DNA. From germline, CDR1 is PRHDT and CDR2 FYEKMQ (reference sequence). This CDR3 is built from 15 residues. CDR3 loop: CASSPGQGISYEQYF.

The chain has TRBV5-4 and TRBJ2-5. CDR1 and CDR2 from the germline V gene are SGHNT and YYREEE (reference sequence). The CDR3 sequence is 14 residues long. The CDR3 reads CASSPNYVQETQYF.

This sequence joins TRBV20-1 and TRBJ1-1. Per germline, CDR1 DFQATT and CDR2 SNEGSKA (reference sequence). CDR3 length equals 14 residues. The CDR3 loop is CSARPASLNTEAFF.

The rearrangement joins TRBV6-1 to TRBJ2-7; without DNA, the TCRdb call of TRBD1 cannot be checked. CDR3 size: 14 residues. Germline values: CDR1 MNHNS, CDR2 SASEGT. The CDR3 is CASSVRESSYEQYF.

The chain employs TRBV20-1 and TRBJ2-7; the TCRdb call, TRBD1, lacks DNA for checking. The CDR3 is 15 residues long. The germline gives CDR1 DFQATT, CDR2 SNEGSKA (reference sequence). CDR3 region: CSASTGWAPAREQYF.

This chain links TRBV3-1 with TRBJ1-2. The CDR3 consists of 16 residues. Germline CDR1 and CDR2: LGHDT and YNNKEL (reference sequence). CDR3 sequence reads: CASSQENGDMGYGYTF.

CDR3 region: CASSGADRASYEQYF. The chain joins TRBV6-1 to TRBJ2-7; the D call from TCRdb, TRBD1, cannot be confirmed without DNA. Germline lookup yields CDR1 MNHNS and CDR2 SASEGT. The CDR3 is made up of 15 amino acids.

The genes are TRBV5-1 and TRBJ2-4; TCRdb proposes TRBD1, but this gene call is untestable without DNA. The length of the CDR3 is 17 residues. Germline CDR1 reads SGHRS; CDR2 reads YFSETQ. The CDR3 spells CASSPGTGGQGKNMQYF.

The chain joins TRBV20-1 to TRBJ1-2; the TCRdb call, TRBD1, lacks DNA for checking. Germline V gene sequence: CDR1 DFQATT, CDR2 SNEGSKA (reference sequence). The length of the CDR3 is 12 residues. The CDR3 here is CSASAGDYGYTF.

The chain joins TRBV7-2 to TRBJ2-7; the TRBD2 assignment by TCRdb is unverifiable without DNA. CDR1 and CDR2 (germline): SGHTA, FQGNSA. This CDR3 is 13 amino acids long. The CDR3 protein is CASSLQALYEQYF.

The chain is built from TRBV5-1 and TRBJ2-3; TCRdb selects TRBD2, and the lack of DNA leaves this call unchecked. The CDR3 is 16 amino acids. Germline lookup yields CDR1 SGHRS and CDR2 YFSETQ. CDR3 sequence reads: CAISLAGTSTSDTQYF.

The V gene is TRBV27, the J gene TRBJ2-3; TCRdb gives TRBD1 as the D gene, but with no DNA this cannot be confirmed. CDR1 is MNHEY, CDR2 SMNVEV, per germline (reference sequence). The CDR3 runs to 16 residues. This CDR3 reads CASSLDRDPSTDTQYF.

J is TRBJ2-6 and V is TRBV10-3; the D call of TRBD2 rests on TCRdb alone, since no DNA is present to check it. This CDR3 spans 16 amino acids. Germline values: CDR1 ENHRY, CDR2 SYGVKD. The CDR3: CAISDGEGQGANVLTF.

The chain carries TRBV20-1 and TRBJ2-7. CDR1 and CDR2 (germline): DFQATT, SNEGSKA (reference sequence). The CDR3 has 11 residues. CDR3: CSSGSFYEQYF.